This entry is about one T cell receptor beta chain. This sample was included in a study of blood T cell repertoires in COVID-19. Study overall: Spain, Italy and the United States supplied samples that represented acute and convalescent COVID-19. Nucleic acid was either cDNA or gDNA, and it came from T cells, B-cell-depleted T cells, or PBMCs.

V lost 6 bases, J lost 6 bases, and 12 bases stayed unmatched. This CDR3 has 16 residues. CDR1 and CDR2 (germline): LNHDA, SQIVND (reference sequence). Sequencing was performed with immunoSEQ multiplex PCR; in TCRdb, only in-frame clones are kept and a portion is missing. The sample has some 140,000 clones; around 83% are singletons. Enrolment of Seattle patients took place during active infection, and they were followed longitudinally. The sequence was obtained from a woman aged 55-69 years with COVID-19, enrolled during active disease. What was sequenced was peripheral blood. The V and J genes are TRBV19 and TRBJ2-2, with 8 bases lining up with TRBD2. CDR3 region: CASRILGLAGAGELFF. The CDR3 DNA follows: TGTGCCAGTAGGATCCTGGGGCTAGCGGGTGCCGGGGAGCTGTTTTTT. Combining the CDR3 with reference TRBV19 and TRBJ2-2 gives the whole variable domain DGGITQSPKYLFRKEGQNVTLSCEQNLNHDAMYWYRQDPGQGLRLIYYSQIVNDFQKGDIAEGYSVSREKKESFPLTVTSAQKNPTAFYLCASRILGLAGAGELFFGEGSRLTVL.